This TCR beta chain derives from a study of cytomegalovirus exposure and HLA in healthy donors. Across the whole study: One earlier analysis, a look at approximately 180 million T cells, found about 100 million unique TCR beta sequences.

The study, taken as a whole, reports: Generally TCR sequences proved uncommon, though certain public TCRs appeared in numerous donors.

Concerning this clone itself: What it binds is not known.

A multiplex PCR was run with 60 Vbeta primers and 13 Jbeta primers. The protocol was immunoSEQ multiplex PCR, while the TCRdb copy is restricted to in-frame clones and leaves out a portion. The data show about 160,000 clones, with roughly 84% seen just once and about 6% held by the top ten. The sequencing sample was made of PBMCs. This sequence originates from a man aged 50 or older in good health and CMV-seropositive.

The CDR3 DNA reads TGTGCCAGCAGCTTGGGGCTAGCGGGAGGGACCGGGGAGCTGTTTTTT. It yields the protein CASSLGLAGGTGELFF. The chain carries TRBV5-4 and TRBJ2-2; TRBD2 matches at 12 bases. The CDR3 spans 16 residues. With 0 bases clipped from V and 5 bases from J, the junction kept 2 bases outside the gene matches. Per germline, CDR1 SGHNT and CDR2 YYREEE (reference sequence).